This T cell receptor beta chain appears in the sequencing data of a study of T cell repertoires in cytomegalovirus infection. Study summary: Public TCR beta signatures marked donors with CMV infection and the matching HLA.

J lost 2 bases, V lost 6 bases, and 3 bases had no gene match. CDR1 and CDR2 from the germline V gene are MNHNS and SASEGT. CDR3 length equals 13 residues. This clonotype occurred a few times. Antigen unknown. The study's findings and limits: The cumulative frequency of public TCR beta families distinguished individuals who carried CMV together with the relevant HLA. HLA-C-restricted CMV-specific TCR beta clonotypes were dominant in the ex vivo response.

TCRdb re-analysed the reads in MiXCR, keeping a single row per CDR3 protein. The profile shows 450,000 to 550,000 distinct CDR3 sequences, about 42% of them singletons. The sequence was collected from a human donor in good health (CMV status not recorded). Some clones in this sample may be carry-over from other donors' samples. The chain is built from TRBV6-1 and TRBJ2-7; the match to TRBD1 covers 8 bases. The specimen comprised cultured PBMCs, sampled from culture after CMV antigen stimulation. CDR3 bases: TGTGCCAGCAGACGGACAGGGACCTACGAGCAGTACTTC. As protein: CASRRTGTYEQYF.